This TCR beta chain was recorded in a study of cytotoxic CD8 clonotypes in ibrutinib-treated CLL. Sequencing used immunoSEQ multiplex PCR; TCRdb keeps in-frame clones, though not all of them. The data contain tens of thousands of clones, 65% to 75% of them singletons. The CDR3 spans 14 residues. Germline CDR1 is MNHNY and CDR2 is SVGAGI (reference sequence). V lost 4 bases and J lost 4; bases outside the gene matches: 3. The TCR was taken from a human donor with chronic lymphocytic leukemia. The sample consisted of PBMCs, taken after 12 months of ibrutinib treatment. The chain couples TRBV6-6 to TRBJ1-4, with TRBD1 matching over 7 bases. In DNA, the CDR3 is TGTGCCAGCAGTTTCGGGACAGTTAATGAAAAACTGTTTTTT. Translating it yields CASSFGTVNEKLFF.